This T cell receptor beta chain appears in the sequencing data of a study of CD8 T cells in Susac syndrome. This CDR3 has 12 residues. Germline V lookup: CDR1 SGDLS, CDR2 YYNGEE. V lost 2 bases and J 5 bases, leaving 4 bases between the germline ends. Random hexamers served to reverse transcribe roughly 0.45 to 1 ug RNA. TCRdb called the immunoSEQ multiplex PCR reads again in MiXCR, with one record for every CDR3 protein. The data contain some 70,000 distinct CDR3 sequences, around 95% of them singletons. This clonotype was counted only a few times. Sample: CD8+ T cells from PBMCs. The clonotype comes from a human donor with multiple sclerosis. This chain joins TRBV9 and TRBJ2-2; D unclear. The CDR3 nucleotides are TGTGCCAGCAGCGTTGGAACCGGGGAGCTGTTTTTT. Protein: CASSVGTGELFF.